A single sample gave rise to the 23 T cell receptor beta chains below, sequenced in a study of T-cell memory formation after mild COVID-19. TCRdb re-derived calls from the 5' RACE reads in MiXCR, one entry per CDR3 protein. Of around 500,000 distinct CDR3 sequences in the sample, about 20% were seen once. Specimen: PBMCs or a T cell subset sorted from them (not recorded which). Receptors were obtained from an adult woman who had mild COVID-19 (a few samples of this study predate the infection). Cell type and time point are not known.

This clonotype came up many times. The chain is built from TRBV12-3 or TRBV12-4 and TRBJ2-4; perhaps D is TRBD1 or TRBD2 (5 bases each). The length of the CDR3 is 13 residues. Trimming left V 1 base short and J 9 bases short, with 10 bases between. The CDR3 loop reads CASSLGGAGIQYF. The CDR3 region has the DNA TGTGCCAGCAGTTTAGGAGGGGCGGGCATTCAGTACTTC.

V usage is TRBV2 and J usage is TRBJ1-1; 8 bases agree with TRBD1. The ends lost 5 bases at V and 8 bases at J; junction bases unmatched: 7. In germline, CDR1 is SNHLY, CDR2 FYNNEI. The CDR3 consists of 13 residues. This CDR3 reads CASSKAGGKEAFF. The CDR3 nucleotides are TGTGCCAGCAGTAAGGCAGGGGGCAAAGAAGCTTTCTTT.

The chain employs TRBV5-1 and TRBJ2-3, with 8 bases fitting TRBD2. The CDR3 has 17 residues. Germline lookup yields CDR1 SGHRS and CDR2 YFSETQ. The J segment lost 4 bases and the V segment lost 4 bases, leaving 14 bases of the junction unmatched. The CDR3 DNA is TGCGCCAGCAGCGTCGAAATCCGGAAGCGGGAGCCAGATACGCAGTATTTT. Translation: CASSVEIRKREPDTQYF.

The chain carries TRBV6-5 and TRBJ1-6; maybe TRBD1 (6 bases). Trimming stripped 5 bases from V and 5 bases from J, with 16 bases between. The CDR3 runs 16 residues. Germline-derived CDR1 and CDR2 are MNHEY and SVGAGI. For the CDR3, the DNA is TGTGCCAGCAGTCCGAAAACAGGGCGGGATAATTCACCCCTCCACTTT. As protein: CASSPKTGRDNSPLHF.

This clonotype was picked up a small number of times. The chain combines TRBV7-8 with TRBJ2-2, with TRBD2 as a possible D gene (6 bases). This CDR3 comprises 14 residues. Trimming took 8 bases from V and 5 from J, leaving 15 bases between them. The germline gives CDR1 SGHVS, CDR2 FQNEAQ. The CDR3 DNA sequence: TGTGCCAGCGGCCGGGACTGGCAGACCGGGGAGCTGTTTTTT. This gives the protein CASGRDWQTGELFF.

The chain uses TRBV20-1 and TRBJ2-3; TRBD2 matches 8 bases. This CDR3 has 15 amino acids. In germline, CDR1 is DFQATT, CDR2 SNEGSKA (reference sequence). The V gene end was trimmed by 0 bases and the J gene end by 3 bases; junction bases not matched to a gene: 5. The CDR3 DNA is TGCAGTGCTAGAGAGAGCGGGAGCGGAACAGATACGCAGTATTTT. Translated: CSARESGSGTDTQYF.

V is TRBV20-1 and J is TRBJ1-2; 9 bases fit TRBD1. Trimming took 2 bases from V and 4 from J; bases not matched to a gene: 8. From germline, CDR1 is DFQATT and CDR2 SNEGSKA (reference sequence). This CDR3 is 15 amino acids long. CDR3 nucleotide sequence: TGCAGTGCTAGAACTACCACAGGGGGCGGCTATGGCTACACCTTC. Its protein product is CSARTTTGGGYGYTF.

The chain carries TRBV11-3 and TRBJ2-7; D gene uncertain. From germline, CDR1 is SGHNT and CDR2 YENEEA. The CDR3 length is 14 residues. The germline V and J ends were trimmed by 3 bases and 5 bases, with 14 bases remaining between them. CDR3 DNA sequence: TGTGCCAGCAGCTTTAGATTCGAGAATAACGAGCAGTACTTC. Residues: CASSFRFENNEQYF.

The chain joins TRBV7-6 to TRBJ1-1; 11 positions agree with TRBD1. The ends lost 1 base at V and 1 base at J; junction bases unmatched: 5. Germline-derived CDR1 and CDR2 are SGHVS and FNYEAQ. The CDR3 is 17 residues long. The CDR3 protein is CASSLDPGTGGNTEAFF. For the CDR3, the DNA is TGTGCCAGCAGCTTAGACCCCGGGACAGGGGGGAACACTGAAGCTTTCTTT. The full variable domain, in which reference TRBV7-6 and TRBJ1-1 provide the parts outside the CDR3, is GAGVSQSPRYKVTKRGQDVALRCDPISGHVSLYWYRQALGQGPEFLTYFNYEAQQDKSGLPNDRFSAERPEGSISTLTIQRTEQRDSAMYRCASSLDPGTGGNTEAFFGQGTRLTVV.

V is TRBV6-6 and J is TRBJ1-5, with D tentatively TRBD1 (5 bases). V dropped 7 bases and J dropped 6 bases, with 16 bases sitting between them. CDR3 length equals 14 residues. Germline V gene data show CDR1 as MNHNY and CDR2 as SVGAGI (reference sequence). CDR3 sequence reads: CASTLPGGGQPQHF. Written as DNA, the CDR3 is TGTGCCAGCACCCTGCCGGGGGGGGGTCAGCCCCAGCATTTT.

The CDR3 is CATRPSTGIPGELFF. As DNA, the CDR3 is TGTGCCACGCGCCCCTCGACAGGGATCCCCGGGGAGCTGTTTTTT. This chain joins TRBV15 and TRBJ2-2, with 7 bases that match TRBD1. CDR3 size: 15 residues. CDR1 is LNHNV, CDR2 YYDKDF, per germline (reference sequence). Trimming took 9 bases from V and 6 from J; bases not matched to a gene: 13. Full variable domain (remainder filled in from reference TRBV15 and TRBJ2-2): DAMVIQNPRYQVTQFGKPVTLSCSQTLNHNVMYWYQQKSSQAPKLLFHYYDKDFNNEADTPDNFQSRRPNTSFCFLDIRSPGLGDTAMYLCATRPSTGIPGELFFGEGSRLTVL.

The chain recombines TRBV5-1 with TRBJ2-3, with TRBD2 matching 7 bases. The V and J ends lost 6 bases and 1 base, in that order; junction bases with no gene match: 8. Germline V lookup: CDR1 SGHRS, CDR2 YFSETQ. The CDR3 consists of 15 residues. The CDR3 sequence is CASTLGGKGTDTQYF. The CDR3 region has the DNA TGCGCCAGCACCCTCGGGGGGAAGGGCACAGATACGCAGTATTTT.

J is TRBJ2-1 and V is TRBV9; 10 nucleotides align to TRBD2. This CDR3 is 17 amino acids long. V was clipped by 4 bases and J by 8 bases; unmatched bases: 15. CDR1 is SGDLS and CDR2 is YYNGEE in the germline V gene. In nucleotides, the CDR3 is TGTGCCAGCAGCCCAGAGGTGGATAGCGGGGGGCTTGATGAGCAGTTCTTC. It is translated as CASSPEVDSGGLDEQFF.

This clonotype was counted ten times or more. This chain connects TRBV12-3 or TRBV12-4 to TRBJ1-2; D is unclear. V was cut by 2 bases and J by 3 bases, with 7 bases left in between. This CDR3 contains 13 residues. CDR3 sequence reads: CASSLLMDYGYTF. The CDR3 nucleotides read TGTGCCAGCAGTTTACTCATGGACTATGGCTACACCTTC.

This clonotype was counted only a few times. The gene calls are TRBV5-1 and TRBJ2-3; maybe TRBD1 (5 bases). Germline CDR1 SGHRS, CDR2 YFSETQ. The CDR3 extends over 16 amino acids. V shed 1 base and J shed 2 bases, with 14 bases lying between them. CDR3 sequence: CASSLLGVGTTDTQYF. CDR3 coding DNA: TGCGCCAGCAGCTTGTTAGGGGTGGGAACCACAGATACGCAGTATTTT.

J is TRBJ1-2 and V is TRBV20-1, with D maybe TRBD1 (6 bases). Germline-derived CDR1 and CDR2 are DFQATT and SNEGSKA (reference sequence). This CDR3 comprises 13 residues. Trimming pared 0 bases from V and 7 bases from J, leaving 12 bases between. CDR3 protein: CSARDRGHGGYTF. The CDR3 nucleotides read TGCAGTGCTAGAGACAGGGGTCATGGTGGCTACACCTTC.

The rearrangement joins TRBV19 to TRBJ1-5; the D gene is possibly TRBD1 (6 bases). Germline lookup yields CDR1 LNHDA and CDR2 SQIVND (reference sequence). The CDR3 contains 14 residues. Trimming stripped 9 bases from V and 3 bases from J, with 15 bases between. DNA for the CDR3: TGTGCCAGCGATCGTCGGGGGCCCAATCAGCCCCAGCATTTT. Its translation: CASDRRGPNQPQHF.

The chain has TRBV19 and TRBJ1-2, with D uncertain. Germline V CDR1 and CDR2: LNHDA, SQIVND (reference sequence). The V and J ends lost 2 bases and 5 bases respectively, with 15 bases between them. The CDR3 is 15 residues long. The CDR3 sequence: CASSIREQIEYGYTF. The CDR3 nucleotides read TGTGCCAGTAGTATACGGGAACAAATTGAGTATGGCTACACCTTC. Using reference TRBV19 and TRBJ1-2 for the parts outside the CDR3, the full variable domain is DGGITQSPKYLFRKEGQNVTLSCEQNLNHDAMYWYRQDPGQGLRLIYYSQIVNDFQKGDIAEGYSVSREKKESFPLTVTSAQKNPTAFYLCASSIREQIEYGYTFGSGTRLTVV.

The table lists this clonotype with many counts. The chain has TRBV20-1 and TRBJ2-3; 7 nucleotides align to TRBD2. Germline lookup yields CDR1 DFQATT and CDR2 SNEGSKA (reference sequence). J lost 0 bases, V lost 0 bases, and 6 bases had no gene match. The CDR3 runs 16 residues. CDR3 nucleotides: TGCAGTGCTAGAGAAGCGGGGATTACTAGCACAGATACGCAGTATTTT. This codes for CSAREAGITSTDTQYF.

The chain employs TRBV12-3 or TRBV12-4 and TRBJ1-2; maybe TRBD1 (6 bases). Trimming took off 4 bases at V and 4 bases at J, with 16 bases between the two ends. The CDR3 has 15 amino acids. CDR3 region: CASSSWPGGSYGYTF. CDR3 nucleotides: TGTGCCAGCAGTTCCTGGCCCGGGGGCAGCTATGGCTACACCTTC.

The V call is TRBV21-1, the J call TRBJ2-6. TRBV21-1 is a documented pseudogene. This CDR3 spans 18 amino acids. CDR3 nucleotides: TGTGCCAGCAGCAAAGGAGAGAACACCACGGCAGGGGCCAACGTCCTGACTTTC. Protein: CASSKGENTTAGANVLTF.

V is TRBV29-1 and J is TRBJ2-7; D call uncertain. This CDR3 spans 13 amino acids. V lost 6 bases, J lost 4 bases, and 16 bases lay in between. Germline assignment: CDR1 SQVTM and CDR2 ANQGSEA. CDR3 in amino acids: CSVTDARHYEQYF. In DNA, the CDR3 is TGCAGCGTAACGGACGCGCGCCATTACGAGCAGTACTTC.

The V call is TRBV12-5, the J call TRBJ2-7, with unresolved D. The germline CDR1 and CDR2 sequences are LGHNT and FRNRAP. V lost 1 base, J lost 3 bases, and 7 bases lay in between. CDR3 length: 13 residues. CDR3 sequence reads: CASGLDTNYEQYF. The CDR3 nucleotides read TGTGCTAGTGGTTTGGACACCAACTACGAGCAGTACTTC.